The present T cell receptor (beta chain) was sequenced within a study of early T cells in non-severe SARS-CoV-2 infection. The wider study: Bulk RNA from unsorted whole blood was sequenced; chains were unpaired.

TCRdb itself ran the 5' RACE reads through MiXCR, one entry per CDR3 protein. The table lists roughly 56,000 distinct CDR3 sequences, roughly 16% of them singletons, with over 4% in the top ten. Per germline, CDR1 LGHNA and CDR2 YNFKEQ. The CDR3 sequence is 14 residues long. Trimming removed 1 base at V and 6 bases at J, with 12 bases between. This clonotype has a count of ten or more. The chain has TRBV4-2 and TRBJ1-2; maybe TRBD1 (5 bases). This material consisted of whole blood, taken at baseline. This sequence originates from an adult who was a healthcare worker with PCR-confirmed SARS-CoV-2 infection or an uninfected control (not recorded which). The CDR3 sequence: CASSQGPGRDGYTF. For the CDR3, the DNA is TGTGCCAGCAGCCAAGGTCCAGGGAGGGATGGCTACACCTTC.